The source of this TCR beta chain is a study of CD4 and CD8 cells across lung adenocarcinoma regions. TCRdb used MiXCR to reprocess the PCR reads, holding one entry per CDR3 protein. Of thousands of distinct CDR3 sequences detected, over 45% appear once; the ten largest clones hold 11% to 15%. This CDR3 has 18 residues. Germline V gene data show CDR1 as MDHEN and CDR2 as SYDVKM. V gene TRBV28 combines with J gene TRBJ2-3, with TRBD2 identical over 7 bases. With the DNA end fitting TRBJ2-5 better, the J assignment may be wrong. The sequence was collected from a female donor with lung adenocarcinoma. The CD4 and CD8 labels of this study may be unreliable. The sequenced sample consisted of CD4+ T cells from the margin of a lung tumor. The CDR3: CASSFETRGSRGQETQYF. For the CDR3, the DNA is TGTGCCAGCAGTTTTGAGACTCGCGGGAGCCGGGGCCAAGAGACCCAGTACTTC.